This T cell receptor beta chain was identified in a study of T cell responses to AZD1222 COVID-19 vaccine. Libraries were prepared by immunoSEQ multiplex PCR; TCRdb keeps only in-frame clonotypes and omits some of them. The repertoire holds some 180,000 clones, with roughly 90% as singletons. The CDR3 sequence is 15 residues long. In germline, CDR1 is LNHNV, CDR2 YYDKDF (reference sequence). V lost 2 bases to trimming and J lost 5 bases, with 15 bases between them. This TCR was sampled from an adult in good health. The specimen was peripheral blood, collected on day 0 of AZD1222 vaccination. J is TRBJ1-1 and V is TRBV15; perhaps TRBD1 as D (5 bases). In DNA form, the CDR3 reads TGTGCCACCAGCAGACCACCCGGTGGGGGTACTGAAGCTTTCTTT. Protein sequence: CATSRPPGGGTEAFF.